One sample yielded the 21 T cell receptor beta chains listed below, sequenced in a study of identical twins. Each CDR3 protein is one row after TCRdb ran MiXCR on the 5' RACE reads. The sample yields about 190,000 distinct CDR3 sequences, around a sixth seen once. These data were likewise used in another study, on T cells expressing NK-cell markers.

The sample was CD8+ T cells sorted from blood. These TCRs come from a woman between 18 and 30 years old in good health.

This sequence joins TRBV29-1 and TRBJ1-1; D remains ambiguous. V was trimmed by 7 bases and J by 2 bases, leaving 5 bases between them. Germline V gene sequence: CDR1 SQVTM, CDR2 ANQGSEA. This CDR3 has 10 amino acids. In DNA form, the CDR3 reads TGCAGCGCATCTAACACTGAAGCTTTCTTT. This translates into CSASNTEAFF.

This clonotype was recorded many times. J is TRBJ2-7 and V is TRBV15; D is unclear. The germline V gene encodes CDR1 LNHNV and CDR2 YYDKDF (reference sequence). There are 11 residues in the CDR3. Trimming removed 5 bases from V and 1 base from J, with 3 bases in between. The CDR3 DNA reads TGTGCCACCAGCGATTCCTACGAGCAGTACTTC. Protein product: CATSDSYEQYF.

This clonotype was counted a few times. The chain joins TRBV6-2 or TRBV6-3 to TRBJ2-3; 13 bases line up with TRBD2. Germline CDR1 and CDR2: MNHEY and SVGEGT. The CDR3 has 15 amino acids. J lost 3 bases, V lost 5 bases, and 2 bases had no gene match. As DNA, the CDR3 is TGTGCCAGCAGTAGGACTAGCGGGAGTACAGATACGCAGTATTTT. It is translated as CASSRTSGSTDTQYF.

The CDR3 bases are TGTGCCAGCAGTTCTCAGGGTGGAGGTAATGAAAAACTGTTTTTT. It encodes CASSSQGGGNEKLFF. The chain recombines TRBV12-3 or TRBV12-4 with TRBJ1-4; a weak D match, TRBD1 (5 bases). The CDR3 contains 15 residues. The V gene lost 4 bases and the J gene lost 4 bases, with 13 bases spanning the gap.

This clonotype was observed a handful of times. The chain joins TRBV9 to TRBJ2-2; 10 bases align to TRBD2. V was pared by 3 bases and J by 6 bases, with 2 bases of the junction left unmatched. The CDR3 runs 14 residues. The germline V gene has CDR1 SGDLS and CDR2 YYNGEE. The CDR3 sequence: CASSGSGRAGELFF. Written as DNA, the CDR3 is TGTGCCAGCAGCGGAAGCGGGAGGGCCGGGGAGCTGTTTTTT.

This chain connects TRBV10-3 to TRBJ2-7, with D tentatively TRBD2 (5 bases). Per germline, CDR1 ENHRY and CDR2 SYGVKD. V was clipped by 7 bases and J by 3 bases, with 10 bases between them. This CDR3 is built from 12 residues. In DNA form, the CDR3 reads TGTGCCATCAAGGAGGCCTTCTACGAGCAGTACTTC. As protein: CAIKEAFYEQYF.

In DNA, the CDR3 is TGTGCCTTGAGGACAGGTACTTACGAGCAGTACTTC. Residues: CALRTGTYEQYF. The rearrangement links TRBV10-3 to TRBJ2-7; 7 positions match TRBD1. Looked up from germline, CDR1 is ENHRY and CDR2 is SYGVKD. The CDR3 is made up of 12 amino acids. V dropped 11 bases and J dropped 4; count of bases not matched to a gene: 8.

This clonotype was recorded a few times. This chain connects TRBV5-5 to TRBJ2-7; D may be TRBD1 (6 bases). This CDR3 has 15 residues. Germline V gene data show CDR1 as SGHKS and CDR2 as YYEKEE (reference sequence). V lost 4 bases to trimming and J lost 2 bases, with 16 bases between them. The CDR3, as DNA: TGTGCCAGCAGCCCACAGGGCCCGCCCCCCTACGAGCAGTACTTC. Protein sequence: CASSPQGPPPYEQYF.

The chain's CDR3 is CSVPLGTVVNNEQFF. Written as DNA, the CDR3 is TGCAGCGTTCCCCTCGGGACAGTCGTAAACAATGAGCAGTTCTTC. The chain links TRBV29-1 to TRBJ2-1; 7 bases agree with TRBD1. Germline trimming cut 5 bases from V and 5 bases from J; bases unmatched to any gene: 12. This CDR3 comprises 15 residues. From germline, CDR1 is SQVTM and CDR2 ANQGSEA.

The sample holds a few counts of this clonotype. The chain carries TRBV19 and TRBJ1-1; the D gene is possibly TRBD1 (6 bases). The germline V and J ends were trimmed by 7 bases and 6 bases, with 15 bases remaining between them. From germline, CDR1 is LNHDA and CDR2 SQIVND (reference sequence). The CDR3 extends over 13 amino acids. The CDR3 DNA follows: TGTGCCAGTACCGGGGGGCAGGGCCCTGAAGCTTTCTTT. Its translation: CASTGGQGPEAFF.

This clonotype was seen a handful of times. The chain joins TRBV9 to TRBJ2-1, with 10 bases lining up with TRBD2. Germline V gene sequence: CDR1 SGDLS, CDR2 YYNGEE. The CDR3 is 16 amino acids. J was trimmed by 9 bases and V by 2 bases; bases with no gene match: 11. The CDR3, as DNA: TGTGCCAGCAGCGTTGCCAGCGGGAGGGCCCGGGGTGAGCAGTTCTTC. Protein product: CASSVASGRARGEQFF. The whole variable domain, filled in from reference TRBV9 and TRBJ2-1, reads DSGVTQTPKHLITATGQRVTLRCSPRSGDLSVYWYQQSLDQGLQFLIQYYNGEERAKGNILERFSAQQFPDLHSELNLSSLELGDSALYFCASSVASGRARGEQFFGPGTRLTVL.

The chain recombines TRBV11-1 with TRBJ2-2, with 8 positions matching TRBD2. The germline V gene has CDR1 SGHAT and CDR2 FQDESV (reference sequence). V was pared by 4 bases and J by 6 bases, with 16 bases of the junction left unmatched. CDR3 length equals 18 residues. This chain's CDR3 is CASSSRPSSGSGAGELFF. In DNA form, the CDR3 reads TGTGCCAGCAGCTCCCGGCCCTCGAGCGGGAGTGGTGCCGGGGAGCTGTTTTTT.

The chain employs TRBV19 and TRBJ2-1, with D maybe TRBD2 (6 bases). Germline loops: CDR1 LNHDA, CDR2 SQIVND (reference sequence). V gave up 3 bases and J gave up 6 bases, with 15 bases separating them. This CDR3 is built from 15 residues. CDR3: CASSIGGMGINEQFF. CDR3 DNA: TGTGCCAGTAGTATTGGCGGGATGGGAATCAATGAGCAGTTCTTC.

This clonotype was detected a few times. This rearrangement joins TRBV20-1 to TRBJ2-5; D remains unclear. The CDR3 runs to 11 residues. Per the germline V gene, CDR1 is DFQATT and CDR2 is SNEGSKA (reference sequence). V was shortened by 6 bases and J by 5 bases, with 10 bases between the two germline ends. In DNA, the CDR3 is TGCAGTGCCGAACCGGGCGAGACCCAGTACTTC. It specifies CSAEPGETQYF.

This clonotype was found a few times. J is TRBJ1-1 and V is TRBV5-1; possible D gene TRBD1, 6 bases. Trimming stripped 4 bases from V and 7 bases from J, with 20 bases between. The CDR3 is 15 amino acids. CDR1 is SGHRS, CDR2 YFSETQ, per germline. This CDR3 reads CASSLLSLTGGEAFF. CDR3 nucleotides: TGCGCCAGCAGCCTACTTTCACTGACAGGCGGTGAAGCTTTCTTT.

This rearrangement joins TRBV15 to TRBJ2-1; 15 nucleotides agree with TRBD2. With 5 bases clipped from V and 0 bases from J, the junction kept 11 bases outside the gene matches. The CDR3 extends over 20 amino acids. Germline loops: CDR1 LNHNV, CDR2 YYDKDF (reference sequence). The CDR3 reads CATSGHKGLAGGSSYNEQFF. The DNA of the CDR3 is TGTGCCACCAGCGGCCATAAGGGACTAGCGGGGGGAAGCTCCTACAATGAGCAGTTCTTC. Based on the CDR3 plus reference TRBV15 and TRBJ2-1, the full variable domain is DAMVIQNPRYQVTQFGKPVTLSCSQTLNHNVMYWYQQKSSQAPKLLFHYYDKDFNNEADTPDNFQSRRPNTSFCFLDIRSPGLGDTAMYLCATSGHKGLAGGSSYNEQFFGPGTRLTVL.

The table lists this clonotype with a few counts. This chain joins TRBV13 and TRBJ2-2; D not certain. The CDR3 sequence is 14 residues long. The ends were cut back, 5 bases at V and 1 base at J, with 8 bases in the middle. The V gene's germline CDR1 is PRHDT and CDR2 FYEKMQ (reference sequence). The chain's CDR3 is CASSPSLNTGELFF. Written as DNA, the CDR3 is TGTGCCAGCAGCCCGTCCCTGAACACCGGGGAGCTGTTTTTT.

This clonotype was observed a handful of times. DNA for the CDR3: TGTGCCAGCAGCGTGGGACTAGCGGTACACAATGAGCAGTTCTTC. As protein: CASSVGLAVHNEQFF. The chain carries TRBV9 and TRBJ2-1; TRBD2 matches at 11 bases. In germline, CDR1 is SGDLS, CDR2 YYNGEE. The CDR3 is 15 residues long. V gave up 2 bases and J gave up 5 bases; unmatched junction bases: 3.

This clonotype was picked up many times. The chain employs TRBV12-3 or TRBV12-4 and TRBJ2-7; D is ambiguous. V lost 5 bases and J lost 5, with 19 bases in between. This CDR3 has 15 residues. The CDR3 protein is CASSHSGVLRDEQYF. The CDR3 DNA reads TGTGCCAGCAGTCACTCTGGGGTTCTAAGGGACGAGCAGTACTTC.

J is TRBJ2-3 and V is TRBV24-1; D remains unclear. Germline CDR1 KGHDR, CDR2 SFDVKD. The CDR3 has 13 residues. V was pared by 7 bases and J by 4 bases, with 11 bases between. CDR3 protein: CATRGSEADTQYF. CDR3 coding DNA: TGTGCCACCAGAGGGTCCGAGGCAGATACGCAGTATTTT.

The chain recombines TRBV5-1 with TRBJ2-3, with 8 bases fitting TRBD1. CDR3 length equals 16 residues. Germline V CDR1 and CDR2: SGHRS, YFSETQ. J gave up 0 bases and V 3 bases, and 6 bases lay outside the gene matches. The CDR3 nucleotides are TGCGCCAGCAGCTCATGGGACAGGAAGAGCACAGATACGCAGTATTTT. Its protein product is CASSSWDRKSTDTQYF. Full variable domain (outside the CDR3, taken from reference TRBV5-1 and TRBJ2-3): KAGVTQTPRYLIKTRGQQVTLSCSPISGHRSVSWYQQTPGQGLQFLFEYFSETQRNKGNFPGRFSGRQFSNSRSEMNVSTLELGDSALYLCASSSWDRKSTDTQYFGPGTRLTVL.